A single sample is the source of the 22 T cell receptor beta chains below, sequenced in a study of graft-versus-host responses after intestinal transplantation. For these receptors, no antigen is known. Sequencing used immunoSEQ multiplex PCR; TCRdb keeps in-frame clones, though not all of them. The table lists 80,000 to 85,000 clones, roughly 89% of them singletons. Specimen: unstimulated CD4+ T cells sorted from spleen or lymph node cells, collected before intestinal transplant. Every receptor here comes from a human donor who received an intestinal transplant.

This chain joins TRBV11-2 and TRBJ2-7; D is possibly TRBD1 (5 bases). The V and J ends lost 0 bases and 2 bases respectively, with 11 bases between them. Germline V CDR1 and CDR2: SGHAT, FQNNGV. This CDR3 spans 15 amino acids. The CDR3 spells CASSLDPQETYEQYF. DNA for the CDR3: TGTGCCAGCAGCTTAGATCCACAGGAAACCTACGAGCAGTACTTC.

This chain joins TRBV7-9 and TRBJ2-1; D possibly corresponds to TRBD2 (5 bases). Per the germline V gene, CDR1 is SEHNR and CDR2 is FQNEAQ (reference sequence). CDR3 length: 15 residues. V was pared by 3 bases and J by 4 bases, with 13 bases between. The CDR3 region has the DNA TGTGCCAGCAGCTTTGGACTGGTCGGGTACAATGAGCAGTTCTTC. Encoded protein: CASSFGLVGYNEQFF.

This clone has just one count. The rearrangement links TRBV6-1 to TRBJ2-7; TRBD1 agrees at 9 bases. The ends lost 4 bases at V and 7 bases at J; junction bases unmatched: 8. Germline V gene sequence: CDR1 MNHNS, CDR2 SASEGT. The CDR3 consists of 14 residues. CDR3 DNA sequence: TGTGCCAGCAGTGCATCAGGGACAGGGCATGAGCAGTACTTC. Translating it yields CASSASGTGHEQYF.

The CDR3 loop reads CASSLTVNYEQYF. The CDR3 nucleotides are TGTGCCAGCAGCTTGACAGTTAACTACGAGCAGTACTTC. This sequence joins TRBV2 and TRBJ2-7; possible D gene TRBD1, 5 bases. The CDR3 is 13 residues long. CDR1 is SNHLY and CDR2 is FYNNEI in the germline V gene. Trimming removed 6 bases from V and 3 bases from J, with 12 bases in between.

The chain has TRBV5-1 and TRBJ1-4, with TRBD1 as a possible D gene (5 bases). Per the germline V gene, CDR1 is SGHRS and CDR2 is YFSETQ. Between the trimmed V and J ends, which lost 4 bases and 7 bases, there was a span of 20 bases. The CDR3 is made up of 16 amino acids. CDR3 coding DNA: TGCGCCAGCAGCCCGGAACCGTCAGGGCGTACTGAAAAACTGTTTTTT. Translation: CASSPEPSGRTEKLFF.

The gene calls are TRBV5-1 and TRBJ2-7; 11 nucleotides align to TRBD1. The CDR3 has 15 amino acids. V was pared by 0 bases and J by 2 bases, with 1 base of the junction left unmatched. Germline CDR1 is SGHRS and CDR2 is YFSETQ. CDR3 sequence: CASSLEGQGAYEQYF. The CDR3 bases are TGCGCCAGCAGCTTGGAGGGACAGGGGGCCTACGAGCAGTACTTC.

The chain is built from TRBV7-6 and TRBJ2-5; 11 bases align to TRBD2. Germline lookup yields CDR1 SGHVS and CDR2 FNYEAQ. The trim removed 2 bases at V and 1 base at J, leaving 12 bases unmatched. The CDR3 has 19 amino acids. CDR3 protein: CASSLWLGGSGGVQETQYF. Written as DNA, the CDR3 is TGTGCCAGCAGCTTATGGTTAGGTGGTAGCGGGGGGGTCCAAGAGACCCAGTACTTC.

CDR3 DNA sequence: TGTGCCTGGAGCCCCCACGGCGGCTCTGGAAACACCATATATTTT. It encodes CAWSPHGGSGNTIYF. The V call is TRBV30, the J call TRBJ1-3; D is unresolved. Per the germline V gene, CDR1 is GTSNPN and CDR2 is SVGIG (reference sequence). The length of the CDR3 is 15 residues. V shed 3 bases and J shed 0 bases, with 12 bases lying between them.

The chain uses TRBV19 and TRBJ2-3, with 12 nucleotides matching TRBD1. The CDR3 loop spans 16 amino acids. V shed 7 bases and J 5 bases; nucleotides not matched to a gene: 10. Germline assignment: CDR1 LNHDA and CDR2 SQIVND (reference sequence). Here the CDR3 reads CASKRGTGGGRDTQYF. The CDR3 DNA follows: TGTGCCAGTAAGAGGGGGACAGGGGGCGGTAGAGATACGCAGTATTTT.

The gene calls are TRBV7-2 and TRBJ2-5, with TRBD1 matching 7 bases. Germline trimming cut 2 bases from V and 3 bases from J; bases unmatched to any gene: 9. The CDR3 is 16 residues long. From germline, CDR1 is SGHTA and CDR2 FQGNSA. The CDR3 loop is CASSLSRGKGEETQYF. CDR3 sequence (DNA): TGTGCCAGCAGCTTATCCAGGGGGAAGGGAGAAGAGACCCAGTACTTC.

The chain combines TRBV27 with TRBJ1-1, with TRBD1 identical over 8 bases. Germline CDR1 and CDR2: MNHEY and SMNVEV (reference sequence). This CDR3 contains 16 residues. The V segment lost 2 bases and the J segment 3 bases; nucleotides outside the gene matches: 8. For the CDR3, the DNA is TGTGCCAGCAGTTTACTCCACAGGGGGAGGGACACTGAAGCTTTCTTT. It yields the protein CASSLLHRGRDTEAFF.

V usage is TRBV10-3 and J usage is TRBJ1-6, with 7 nucleotides matching TRBD1. The ends lost 6 bases at V and 11 bases at J; junction bases unmatched: 16. The CDR3 spans 16 residues. Germline CDR1 and CDR2: ENHRY and SYGVKD. CDR3 in DNA: TGTGCCATCAGCGACCAAATGACAGGGAGATCTCCACCCCTCCACTTT. Encoded protein: CAISDQMTGRSPPLHF.

V is TRBV6-1 and J is TRBJ2-6; D is unclear. The CDR3 loop spans 14 amino acids. Trimming pared 8 bases from V and 0 bases from J, leaving 8 bases between. CDR1 MNHNS and CDR2 SASEGT come from the germline V gene. DNA for the CDR3: TGTGCCAGCGACACGTTCTCTGGGGCCAACGTCCTGACTTTC. It encodes CASDTFSGANVLTF.

The chain joins TRBV7-2 to TRBJ1-6; 11 positions match TRBD1. The germline CDR1 and CDR2 sequences are SGHTA and FQGNSA. Trimming at V came to 4 bases and at J to 7 bases, leaving 3 bases not matched to a gene. The CDR3 consists of 15 residues. This CDR3 reads CASSYWTGGNSPLHF. In nucleotides, the CDR3 is TGTGCCAGCAGCTACTGGACAGGGGGCAATTCACCCCTCCACTTT.

V usage is TRBV14 and J usage is TRBJ1-4, with D perhaps matching TRBD1 (6 bases). Germline CDR1 SGHDN, CDR2 FVKESK. This CDR3 comprises 13 residues. V was cut by 4 bases and J by 5 bases, with 8 bases left in between. The CDR3 nucleotides are TGTGCCAGCAGCCGAGACAGGAATGAAAAACTGTTTTTT. Protein: CASSRDRNEKLFF.

The chain has TRBV18 and TRBJ2-7; possible D gene TRBD1, 6 bases. Trimming left V 1 base short and J 5 bases short, with 12 bases between. Germline V gives CDR1 KGHSH, CDR2 LQKENI. This CDR3 region has 14 residues. The CDR3 reads CASSPQAGDHEQYF. DNA for the CDR3: TGTGCCAGCTCACCACAAGCAGGGGACCACGAGCAGTACTTC.

J is TRBJ1-5 and V is TRBV14; tentative D call: TRBD1 (5 bases). The CDR3 runs to 14 residues. V lost 3 bases to trimming and J lost 7 bases, with 13 bases between them. Germline V CDR1 and CDR2: SGHDN, FVKESK. CDR3 in DNA: TGTGCCAGCAGCCAGGGGGGTTTCGGGCAGCCCCAGCATTTT. Translating gives CASSQGGFGQPQHF.

This chain connects TRBV2 to TRBJ1-2; 11 positions match TRBD1. Trimming cost V 6 bases and J 2 bases; bases outside gene matches: 5. This CDR3 has 15 residues. Germline V gene sequence: CDR1 SNHLY, CDR2 FYNNEI. The chain's CDR3 is CASSGTGGLNYGYTF. In nucleotides, the CDR3 is TGTGCCAGCAGCGGGACAGGGGGTCTAAACTATGGCTACACCTTC.

CDR3 amino acids: CASSLLRGLQGNTEAFF. In DNA, the CDR3 is TGTGCCAGCAGCTTACTAAGGGGGCTACAGGGGAACACTGAAGCTTTCTTT. The chain employs TRBV7-8 and TRBJ1-1; 7 bases line up with TRBD1. The V gene's germline CDR1 is SGHVS and CDR2 FQNEAQ. The CDR3 length is 17 residues. J gave up 1 base and V 2 bases, and 10 bases lay outside the gene matches.

The chain links TRBV5-1 to TRBJ2-7, with 10 nucleotides matching TRBD1. Trimming at V came to 0 bases and at J to 4 bases, leaving 4 bases not matched to a gene. The CDR3 loop spans 15 amino acids. Per germline, CDR1 SGHRS and CDR2 YFSETQ. In DNA form, the CDR3 reads TGCGCCAGCAGCTTGGTGACAGGGGGCGGGTACGAGCAGTACTTC. Translated: CASSLVTGGGYEQYF.

This clone showed up just once. The genes are TRBV18 and TRBJ1-1; 8 nucleotides agree with TRBD1. Germline CDR1 is KGHSH and CDR2 is LQKENI. Trimming at V came to 5 bases and at J to 1 base, leaving 0 bases not matched to a gene. CDR3 size: 13 residues. CDR3 in amino acids: CASSGQGNTEAFF. The CDR3 bases are TGTGCCAGCTCAGGACAGGGGAACACTGAAGCTTTCTTT.

The chain is built from TRBV2 and TRBJ1-5; D not resolved. The V gene lost 3 bases and the J gene lost 3 bases, with 15 bases spanning the gap. This CDR3 is built from 16 residues. Germline V gene lookup returns CDR1 SNHLY and CDR2 FYNNEI. CDR3 loop: CASSDNTQDPNQPQHF. CDR3 coding DNA: TGTGCCAGCAGTGACAATACTCAGGATCCCAATCAGCCCCAGCATTTT.